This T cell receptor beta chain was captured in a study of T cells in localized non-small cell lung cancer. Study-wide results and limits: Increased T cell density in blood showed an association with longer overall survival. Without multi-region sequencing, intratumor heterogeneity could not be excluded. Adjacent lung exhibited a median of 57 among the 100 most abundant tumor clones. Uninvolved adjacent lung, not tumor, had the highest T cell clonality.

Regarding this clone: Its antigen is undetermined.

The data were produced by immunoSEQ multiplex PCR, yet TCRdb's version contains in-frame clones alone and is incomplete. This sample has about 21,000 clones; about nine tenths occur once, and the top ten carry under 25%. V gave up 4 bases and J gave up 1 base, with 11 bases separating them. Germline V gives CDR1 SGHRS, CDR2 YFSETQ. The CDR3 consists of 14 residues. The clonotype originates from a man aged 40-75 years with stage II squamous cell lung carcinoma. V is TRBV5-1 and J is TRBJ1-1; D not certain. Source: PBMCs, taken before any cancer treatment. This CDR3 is CASSIMGWNTEAFF. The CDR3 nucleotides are TGCGCCAGCAGCATTATGGGGTGGAACACTGAAGCTTTCTTT.